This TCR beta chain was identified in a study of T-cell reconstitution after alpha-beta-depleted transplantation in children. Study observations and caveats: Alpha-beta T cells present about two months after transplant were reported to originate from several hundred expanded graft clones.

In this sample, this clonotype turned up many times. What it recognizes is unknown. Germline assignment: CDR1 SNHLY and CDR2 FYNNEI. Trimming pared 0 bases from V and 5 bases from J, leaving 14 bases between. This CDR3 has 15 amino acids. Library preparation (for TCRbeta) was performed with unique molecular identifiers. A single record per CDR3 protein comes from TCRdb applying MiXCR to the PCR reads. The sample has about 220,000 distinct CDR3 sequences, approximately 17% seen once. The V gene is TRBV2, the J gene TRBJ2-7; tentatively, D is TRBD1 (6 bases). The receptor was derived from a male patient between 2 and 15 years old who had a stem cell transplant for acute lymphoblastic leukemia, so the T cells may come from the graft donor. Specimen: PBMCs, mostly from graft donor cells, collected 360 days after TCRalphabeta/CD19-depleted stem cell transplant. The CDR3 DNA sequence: TGTGCCAGCAGTGAAGCGCGCAGGGGCCTGGACGAGCAGTACTTC. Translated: CASSEARRGLDEQYF.